The sample holds many counts of the clone carrying this T cell receptor beta chain. Between the trimmed V and J ends, which lost 4 bases and 3 bases, there was a span of 13 bases. This CDR3 region has 14 residues. Germline CDR1 and CDR2: SGHRS and YFSETQ. The data derive from a study of identical twins. TCRdb itself ran the 5' RACE reads through MiXCR, one entry per CDR3 protein. The repertoire has about 520,000 distinct CDR3 sequences, under 25% of them found once; the top ten carry roughly 0.9%. These data were also filed under a second study, of T cells expressing NK-cell markers. From that paper: Sequencing covered eight donors, seven HCMV-seropositive and one seronegative. Leadership of the CD3+CD56-NKG2C+ fraction also belonged to these clonotypes in several donors. HCMV specificity of the expanded NKG2C+ T cell clones was not established.

The receptor comes from a woman younger than 35 in good health. Sequencing was done on a sample of CD4+ T cells sorted from blood. The chain employs TRBV5-1 and TRBJ1-1; weak D call: TRBD1 (5 bases). The CDR3 nucleotides are TGCGCCAGCAGCACAAGCACGGGGGACACTGAAGCTTTCTTT. Encoded protein: CASSTSTGDTEAFF.